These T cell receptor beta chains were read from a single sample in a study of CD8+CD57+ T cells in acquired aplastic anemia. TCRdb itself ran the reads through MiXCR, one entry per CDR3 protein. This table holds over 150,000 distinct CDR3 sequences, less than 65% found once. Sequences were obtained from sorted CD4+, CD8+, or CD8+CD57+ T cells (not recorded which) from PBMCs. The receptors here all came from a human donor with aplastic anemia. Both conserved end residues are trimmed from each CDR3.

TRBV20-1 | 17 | SASGNPGQRLSGANVLT
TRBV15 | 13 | ATRGRDSAYNEQY
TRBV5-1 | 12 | ASSLAHSQGEEF
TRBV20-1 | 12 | SAAPAGGADTQY
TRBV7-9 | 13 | ASSRAGGSAGELF
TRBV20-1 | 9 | SASGAWGYT
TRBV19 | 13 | ASTTSAGAPGELF
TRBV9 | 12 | ASSAPGREYEQY
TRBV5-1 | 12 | ASTLGGPGNEAF
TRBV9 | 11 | ASSANGGYEQY
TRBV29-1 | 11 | SVTGGDSYEQY
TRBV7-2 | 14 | ASSQRRRRLNTEAF
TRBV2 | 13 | ASSATGGSNQPQH